These 27 T cell receptor beta chains originate from one sample sequenced in a study of breast tumors, draining lymph nodes, adjacent tissues. Axillary draining lymph nodes of breast cancer patients supplied the node samples. TCRdb processed the multiplex PCR reads anew with MiXCR; each CDR3 protein has one entry. The sample holds approximately 130,000 distinct CDR3 sequences; approximately 22% are singletons and the top ten take over 2%. Specimen: axillary lymph node tissue. These receptors were obtained from a female donor with breast cancer. Some clones in this sample may be carry-over from other donors' samples.

Many counts were recorded for this clonotype. V is TRBV5-1 and J is TRBJ2-7; D ambiguous. This CDR3 contains 14 residues. Per germline, CDR1 SGHRS and CDR2 YFSETQ. V lost 2 bases and J lost 0, with 9 bases in between. The DNA of the CDR3 is TGCGCCAGCAGCTTACATATGAGCTCCTACGAGCAGTACTTC. Protein product: CASSLHMSSYEQYF.

The rearrangement joins TRBV28 to TRBJ2-2, with 7 bases that match TRBD1. The germline V gene encodes CDR1 MDHEN and CDR2 SYDVKM. Trimming cost V 6 bases and J 1 base; bases outside gene matches: 5. The CDR3 contains 15 residues. The chain's CDR3 is CASRYGTENTGELFF. The CDR3 DNA reads TGTGCCAGCAGATACGGGACAGAGAACACCGGGGAGCTGTTTTTT.

This clonotype appeared a few times. A read error may explain this, as a much larger clone is one base away. The chain employs TRBV20-1 and TRBJ1-4, with D uncertain. This CDR3 spans 11 amino acids. The germline CDR1 and CDR2 sequences are DFQATT and SNEGSKA (reference sequence). The CDR3 loop reads CNARRVEKLFF. Written as DNA, the CDR3 is TGCAATGCTAGGCGGGTGGAAAAACTGTTTTTT.

At least ten counts were recorded for this clonotype. This chain connects TRBV19 to TRBJ2-1; TRBD2 matches 8 bases. This CDR3 has 15 amino acids. V gave up 4 bases and J gave up 3 bases; unmatched junction bases: 5. Germline lookup yields CDR1 LNHDA and CDR2 SQIVND (reference sequence). The CDR3 protein is CASSTREALYNEQFF. The CDR3 nucleotides are TGTGCCAGTAGTACGCGGGAGGCTCTCTACAATGAGCAGTTCTTC.

A single count supports this clonotype. A much larger clone differs from this one at a single base, so this may be a read error. The chain links TRBV2 to TRBJ1-5; 9 bases fit TRBD1. Trimming removed 0 bases from V and 11 bases from J; junction bases left unmatched: 8. This CDR3 has 15 amino acids. The germline CDR1 and CDR2 sequences are SNHLY and FYNNEI. CDR3 sequence: CASSEAGQGSLAQHF. CDR3 nucleotides: TGTGCCAGCAGTGAAGCCGGACAGGGGTCCTTGGCCCAGCATTTT.

This clonotype was detected ten times or more. The chain is built from TRBV7-8 and TRBJ2-7; 7 bases map to TRBD2. V lost 5 bases and J lost 2; bases outside the gene matches: 3. This CDR3 comprises 13 residues. Germline V gives CDR1 SGHVS, CDR2 FQNEAQ. CDR3 sequence: CASSAGLTYEQYF. CDR3 nucleotides: TGTGCCAGCAGCGCGGGACTAACCTACGAGCAGTACTTC.

This sequence joins TRBV11-2 and TRBJ1-2, with TRBD1 as a possible D gene (5 bases). V was pared by 5 bases and J by 2 bases, with 18 bases between. CDR1 and CDR2 from the germline V gene are SGHAT and FQNNGV. This CDR3 has 16 amino acids. CDR3 DNA: TGTGCCAGCAGCCCGCACGGGGGGTGGTCCAACTATGGCTACACCTTC. It translates to CASSPHGGWSNYGYTF.

This clonotype was found many times. The chain recombines TRBV10-2 with TRBJ1-5; D is possibly TRBD1 (5 bases). The CDR3 covers 13 residues. Trimming took 3 bases from V and 4 from J, leaving 7 bases between them. Germline V gene data show CDR1 as WSHSY and CDR2 as SAAADI. The CDR3 sequence: CASSDQGNQPQHF. DNA of the CDR3: TGCGCCAGCAGTGACCAGGGAAATCAGCCCCAGCATTTT.

This clonotype was seen many times. The J gene is TRBJ1-3, the V gene TRBV6-6; D is uncertain. Trimming stripped 2 bases from V and 8 bases from J, with 16 bases between. This CDR3 has 15 amino acids. The germline V gene has CDR1 MNHNY and CDR2 SVGAGI (reference sequence). The chain's CDR3 is CASSYRHRGWDTIYF. In DNA, the CDR3 is TGTGCCAGCAGTTACCGACATCGCGGTTGGGACACCATATATTTT.

This clonotype was observed at least ten times. The chain combines TRBV29-1 with TRBJ2-7; 7 bases agree with TRBD2. The CDR3 is 13 amino acids. Unmatched junction bases numbered 10, after V lost 7 bases and J lost 4 bases. The germline V gene has CDR1 SQVTM and CDR2 ANQGSEA. CDR3 nucleotides: TGCAGCGCTTATTCTAGCGGACATTACGAGCAGTACTTC. The encoded protein is CSAYSSGHYEQYF.

This clonotype has a count of ten or more. The gene calls are TRBV2 and TRBJ1-6, with 9 positions matching TRBD1. The CDR3 covers 14 residues. Germline CDR1 reads SNHLY; CDR2 reads FYNNEI. J was trimmed by 7 bases and V by 6 bases; bases with no gene match: 4. The CDR3 here is CASRDRGINSPLHF. The DNA for the CDR3 is TGTGCCAGCAGGGACAGGGGTATAAATTCACCCCTCCACTTT.

A note on this clonotype: This may arise from a read error, as a much more abundant clone is one base away. The chain recombines TRBV6-6 with TRBJ2-1; 7 bases match TRBD2. Germline values: CDR1 MNHNY, CDR2 SVGAGI (reference sequence). This CDR3 comprises 20 residues. DNA for the CDR3: TGTGCCAGCAGTTACTCTAGCGGGTTGGCATTTTCGAGCTCCTACAATGAGCAGCTCTTC. This sequence encodes CASSYSSGLAFSSSYNEQLF.

This clonotype has a handful of counts. This chain uses TRBV6-5 with TRBJ1-5, with 8 bases aligning to TRBD1. The CDR3 contains 16 residues. Looked up from germline, CDR1 is MNHEY and CDR2 is SVGAGI. V lost 0 bases, J lost 4 bases, and 5 bases stayed unmatched. The CDR3 DNA is TGTGCCAGCAGTTACTCGGGGGACAGGAGTAATCAGCCCCAGCATTTT. This codes for CASSYSGDRSNQPQHF.

This clonotype showed up many times. This sequence joins TRBV25-1 and TRBJ2-7, with a tentative D call TRBD1 (7 bases). Trimming left V 1 base short and J 4 bases short, with 14 bases between. The germline CDR1 and CDR2 sequences are MGHDK and SYGVNS. This CDR3 is 15 amino acids long. The CDR3 sequence is CASSESNRGGYEQYF. CDR3 DNA: TGTGCCAGCAGTGAATCCAACAGGGGAGGATACGAGCAGTACTTC.

This clonotype was seen repeatedly, ten times or more. The rearrangement links TRBV5-1 to TRBJ2-7; D tentatively reads TRBD1 or TRBD2 (7 bases each). From germline, CDR1 is SGHRS and CDR2 YFSETQ. Trimming stripped 2 bases from V and 3 bases from J, with 21 bases between. The CDR3 is made up of 17 amino acids. The CDR3: CASSFTFNRGGSYEQYF. DNA for the CDR3: TGCGCCAGCAGCTTCACTTTTAACAGGGGCGGGAGCTACGAGCAGTACTTC.

This clonotype came up a few times. A clone one base away is much larger, so this may be a read error. The rearrangement links TRBV12-3 or TRBV12-4 to TRBJ1-4; the match to TRBD1 covers 9 bases. The CDR3 covers 11 residues. The CDR3 protein is CASSRTGGLVF. CDR3 in DNA: TGTGCCAGCAGTCGAACAGGGGGCCTGGTTTTT.

To note about this clonotype: This may come from a read error, since a much larger clone is one base off. The chain uses TRBV12-3 or TRBV12-4 and TRBJ2-7; D might be TRBD2 (5 bases). The CDR3 consists of 14 residues. The CDR3 protein is CACSLRGIAYEQYF. DNA of the CDR3: TGTGCCTGCAGTTTACGGGGAATTGCCTACGAGCAGTACTTC.

This clonotype was seen at least ten times. The chain has TRBV12-3 or TRBV12-4 and TRBJ2-5; D may match TRBD1 or TRBD2 (5 bases each). The ends were cut back, 8 bases at V and 5 bases at J, with 15 bases in the middle. CDR3 length: 13 residues. The CDR3 DNA reads TGTGCCAGCTCCTCACGGGACCGGGAGACCCAGTACTTC. Its translation is CASSSRDRETQYF.

Ten or more counts support this clonotype. V usage is TRBV11-2 and J usage is TRBJ2-1, with D perhaps matching TRBD2 (6 bases). The CDR3 has 20 residues. Deletions cut 3 bases from V and 4 bases from J, with 28 bases between. From germline, CDR1 is SGHAT and CDR2 FQNNGV. CDR3 DNA sequence: TGTGCCAGCAGCTTCTTCGGCTCCTCAGCAGTCGGGGGACCTTACAATGAGCAGTTCTTC. This codes for CASSFFGSSAVGGPYNEQFF.

This clonotype was observed many times. The chain joins TRBV2 to TRBJ1-5; D gene ambiguous. Trimming stripped 7 bases from V and 3 bases from J, with 13 bases between. Germline-derived CDR1 and CDR2 are SNHLY and FYNNEI. The CDR3 is 14 residues long. CDR3 in DNA: TGTGCCAGCACCCCCGGGTCCACCAATCAGCCCCAGCATTTT. This encodes CASTPGSTNQPQHF. Full variable domain (missing parts from reference TRBV2 and TRBJ1-5): EPEVTQTPSHQVTQMGQEVILRCVPISNHLYFYWYRQILGQKVEFLVSFYNNEISEKSEIFDDQFSVERPDGSNFTLKIRSTKLEDSAMYFCASTPGSTNQPQHFGDGTRLSIL.

Ten or more counts support this clonotype. This chain joins TRBV7-9 and TRBJ2-1; D might be TRBD2 (6 bases). Germline assignment: CDR1 SEHNR and CDR2 FQNEAQ (reference sequence). CDR3 length equals 17 residues. The V end lost 5 bases, the J end lost 3 bases, and 20 bases lay between the germline ends. The CDR3 is CASSVGLTQKNYNEQFF. CDR3 bases: TGTGCCAGCAGCGTAGGACTAACCCAAAAAAACTACAATGAGCAGTTCTTC.

This clonotype was counted ten times or more. The V and J genes are TRBV6-5 and TRBJ2-2; 10 bases agree with TRBD1. Germline assignment: CDR1 MNHEY and CDR2 SVGAGI. This CDR3 has 15 residues. Losses at the gene ends were 6 bases for V and 6 bases for J; bases not matched to a gene: 7. In nucleotides, the CDR3 is TGTGCCAGCAGACCGGGACAGGGGTGGGCCGGGGAGCTGTTTTTT. This translates into CASRPGQGWAGELFF.

A remark on this clonotype: A much bigger clone sits one base away, suggesting this may be a read error. V is TRBV5-1 and J is TRBJ2-5; possibly TRBD1 or TRBD2 for D (6 bases each). CDR1 and CDR2 (germline): SGHRS, YFSETQ. Between the trimmed V and J ends, which lost 4 bases and 1 base, there was a span of 20 bases. This CDR3 has 17 amino acids. The CDR3 DNA reads as TGCGCCAGCAGCCTCGGGGGCCTGTCCGTTATCCAAGAGACCCAGTACTTC. This translates into CASSLGGLSVIQETQYF.

Of note for this clonotype: A much more abundant neighbour one base away suggests this may be a read error. The final CDR3 position lacks the conserved phenylalanine or tryptophan, pointing to a likely read error. CDR3 nucleotides: TGTGCCACCCTCGTGGGTGGAAGCACAGATACGCAGTATCTT. Encoded protein: CATLVGGSTDTQYL. V and J are TRBV10-3 and TRBJ2-3, with D uncertain. The CDR3 length is 14 residues. Germline loops: CDR1 ENHRY, CDR2 SYGVKD. V was clipped by 10 bases and J by 0 bases, with 14 bases between them.

In its sample, this clonotype was seen many times. The V call is TRBV5-8, the J call TRBJ1-2; 9 bases align to TRBD1. V gave up 4 bases and J gave up 8 bases; unmatched junction bases: 6. Germline lookup yields CDR1 SGHTS and CDR2 YDEGEE. The CDR3 has 13 residues. The CDR3 DNA is TGTGCCAGCAGCGCTGACAGGGGGTTCGGCTACACCTTC. It codes for CASSADRGFGYTF.

Regarding this clonotype: A much larger clone differs by one base, so this may be a read error. V and J are TRBV4-2 and TRBJ2-6; 7 bases line up with TRBD2. Germline loops: CDR1 LGHNA, CDR2 YNFKEQ. V lost 4 bases to trimming and J lost 0 bases; unmatched junction nucleotides: 9. There are 18 residues in the CDR3. The CDR3 nucleotides read TGTGCCAGCAGCCCCGAAGCGGGGAGAGCCTCTGGGGCCAACGTCCTGACTTTC. This sequence encodes CASSPEAGRASGANVLTF.

In regard to this clonotype: A read error may explain this, as a much larger clone is one base away. The chain has TRBV5-4 and TRBJ1-4; D is uncertain. Germline CDR1 reads SGHNT; CDR2 reads YYREEE (reference sequence). The CDR3 is made up of 17 amino acids. Between the trimmed V and J ends, which lost 6 bases and 0 bases, there was a span of 18 bases. The CDR3 loop is CASTSGGRSPTNEKLFF. For the CDR3, the DNA is TGTGCCAGCACCTCAGGCGGAAGAAGCCCAACTAATGAAAAACTGTTTTTT.